The 4 T cell receptor beta chains reported below all come from one sample, sequenced in a study of T cells in tuberculosis. Here immunoSEQ multiplex PCR was the method, and the copy in TCRdb shows in-frame clones only, minus some. This table has tens of thousands of clones, 80% to 90% appearing once. The sequencing sample was made of PBMCs. The receptors originated from a donor between 5 and 29 years old with latent tuberculosis or without tuberculosis infection.

This sequence joins TRBV2 and TRBJ1-5, with 7 bases that match TRBD1. The ends lost 3 bases at V and 7 bases at J; junction bases unmatched: 9. The V gene's germline CDR1 is SNHLY and CDR2 FYNNEI. The CDR3 contains 15 residues. The CDR3 nucleotides read TGTGCCAGCAGTGAGAACAGGGGTTTGGAACAGCCCCAGCATTTT. As protein: CASSENRGLEQPQHF.

As to this clone: The same CDR3 is also encoded by other DNA sequences in this sample. The rearrangement joins TRBV10-3 to TRBJ2-7; 7 nucleotides align to TRBD1. CDR1 and CDR2 (germline): ENHRY, SYGVKD. With 0 bases clipped from V and 4 bases from J, the junction kept 6 bases outside the gene matches. The CDR3 spans 15 residues. The CDR3 reads CAISESPGQTYEQYF. As DNA, the CDR3 is TGTGCCATCAGTGAGTCTCCGGGACAGACTTACGAGCAGTACTTC.

This rearrangement joins TRBV5-4 to TRBJ2-7, with a tentative D call TRBD1 (6 bases). V lost 4 bases to trimming and J lost 2 bases, with 13 bases between them. The germline CDR1 and CDR2 sequences are SGHNT and YYREEE (reference sequence). This CDR3 is built from 14 residues. The CDR3 reads CASSPDRFAYEQYF. CDR3 DNA: TGTGCCAGCAGCCCTGACAGGTTCGCCTACGAGCAGTACTTC.

The chain uses TRBV27 and TRBJ2-3, with D uncertain. The CDR3 is 15 amino acids. V dropped 0 bases and J dropped 0 bases, with 7 bases sitting between them. From germline, CDR1 is MNHEY and CDR2 SMNVEV (reference sequence). CDR3 bases: TGTGCCAGCAGTTTATCCCCCCTGAGCACAGATACGCAGTATTTT. It encodes CASSLSPLSTDTQYF.